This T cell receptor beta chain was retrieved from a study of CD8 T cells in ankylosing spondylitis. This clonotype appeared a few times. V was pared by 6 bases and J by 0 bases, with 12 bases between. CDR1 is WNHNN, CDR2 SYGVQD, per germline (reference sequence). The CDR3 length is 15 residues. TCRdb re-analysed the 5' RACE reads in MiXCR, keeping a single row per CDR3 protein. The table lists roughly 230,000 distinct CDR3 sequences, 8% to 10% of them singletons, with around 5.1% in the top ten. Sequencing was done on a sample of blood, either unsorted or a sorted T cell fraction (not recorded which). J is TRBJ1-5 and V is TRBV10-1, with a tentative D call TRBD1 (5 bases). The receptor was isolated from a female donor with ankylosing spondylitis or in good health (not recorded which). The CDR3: CASSGAVYSNQPQHF. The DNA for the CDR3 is TGCGCCAGCAGCGGGGCCGTATATAGCAATCAGCCCCAGCATTTT.